The T cell receptor beta chain described here comes from a study of OX40 agonist ivuxolimab in advanced cancers. Study-wide context: Dose-escalation cases comprised hepatocellular carcinoma, melanoma, renal cell or head and neck cancer.

Using immunoSEQ multiplex PCR, the repertoire was profiled, and TCRdb retains in-frame clones only, with some absent. The sample lists approximately 89,000 clones, around 87% occurring once. Regarding the study as a whole: Relatively little clonal expansion, among the lowest observed, appeared in partial responders at 0.1-3.0 mg/kg.

About this clone itself: The target antigen is unknown.

The source was CD4+ or CD8+ T cells sorted from blood, collected in a trial of the OX40 agonist ivuxolimab. The receptor comes from an adult with an advanced solid tumor such as melanoma, head and neck, liver or kidney cancer.

The CDR3 DNA reads as TGTGCCAGCAGCTTGGTCGGGGGAAAGAGCACAGATACGCAGTATTTT. Encoded protein: CASSLVGGKSTDTQYF. V usage is TRBV5-5 and J usage is TRBJ2-3; possibly TRBD2 for D (6 bases). V was shortened by 0 bases and J by 0 bases, with 11 bases between the two germline ends. Germline lookup yields CDR1 SGHKS and CDR2 YYEKEE (reference sequence). The CDR3 has 16 residues.